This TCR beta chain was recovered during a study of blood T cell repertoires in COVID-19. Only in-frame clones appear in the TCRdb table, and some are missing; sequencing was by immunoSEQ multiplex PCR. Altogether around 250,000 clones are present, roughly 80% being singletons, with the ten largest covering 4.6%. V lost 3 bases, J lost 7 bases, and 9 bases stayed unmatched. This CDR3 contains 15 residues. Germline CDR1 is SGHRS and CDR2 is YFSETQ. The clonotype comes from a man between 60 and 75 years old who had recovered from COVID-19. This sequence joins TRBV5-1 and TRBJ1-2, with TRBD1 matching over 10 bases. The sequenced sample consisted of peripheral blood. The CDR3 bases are TGCGCCAGCAGCTACCGACAGGGGGCGCCCCTTGGCTACACCTTC. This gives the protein CASSYRQGAPLGYTF. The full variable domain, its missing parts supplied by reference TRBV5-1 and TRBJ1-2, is KAGVTQTPRYLIKTRGQQVTLSCSPISGHRSVSWYQQTPGQGLQFLFEYFSETQRNKGNFPGRFSGRQFSNSRSEMNVSTLELGDSALYLCASSYRQGAPLGYTFGSGTRLTVV.